The rows below give T cell receptor beta chains drawn from one sample of a study of cytomegalovirus exposure and HLA in healthy donors. Profiled with immunoSEQ multiplex PCR; TCRdb holds only in-frame clones, not every one. Among 150,000 to 200,000 clones listed, less than 85% were seen once. Sequencing used PBMCs. The receptors stem from a man between 18 and 29 years old in good health and CMV-seronegative. The CDR3 runs from the conserved cysteine through the conserved F or W. D genes are given only for firm matches. The listing skips clone size in some rows; elsewhere it reads once, few, many or a size class.

J gene	D gene	clone size	V gene	CDR3 DNA	CDR3 protein
TRBJ1-5	-	-	TRBV6-1	TGTGCCAGCAGCGGGGGGGAGCGCAATCAGCCCCAGCATTTT	CASSGGERNQPQHF
TRBJ1-1	TRBD1	-	TRBV5-1	TGCGCCAGCAGCTCCGGGACAGGGAACACTGAAGCTTTCTTT	CASSSGTGNTEAFF
TRBJ2-7	-	-	TRBV11-2	TGTGCCAGCAGCCCGGGGGAATACGAGCAGTACTTC	CASSPGEYEQYF
TRBJ2-2	TRBD2	-	TRBV9	TGTGCCAGCAGCGTAGCTAGCGGGATTAACACCGGGGAGCTGTTTTTT	CASSVASGINTGELFF
TRBJ1-5	-	-	TRBV6-5	TGTGCCAGCAGTTACGTCCCGTCGGGGCCCCAGCATTTT	CASSYVPSGPQHF
TRBJ2-3	TRBD2	-	TRBV7-3	TGTGCCAGCAGCCGGGGAGGGGACGGCGCTACGCAGTATTTT	CASSRGGDGATQYF
TRBJ1-2	-	few	TRBV29-1	TGCAGCGTTACAGGTCAAGGAGGCTACACCTTC	CSVTGQGGYTF
TRBJ2-6	-	few	TRBV6-4	TGTGCCAGCAGTGGGAGAGGGCGTAGTGGGGCCAACGTCCTGACTTTC	CASSGRGRSGANVLTF
TRBJ2-2	-	-	TRBV6-1	TGTGCCAGCAGTGAACGGTGGACAGGGAGGGCCGGGGAGCTGTTTTTT	CASSERWTGRAGELFF
TRBJ1-5	TRBD1	-	TRBV6-5	TGTGCCAGCAGTTTGGACAGGGTCGCCCAGCCCCAGCATTTT	CASSLDRVAQPQHF
TRBJ1-2	-	-	TRBV13	TGTGCCAGCAGCTCAAGGGGTACCTATGGCTACACCTTC	CASSSRGTYGYTF
TRBJ2-1	TRBD1	-	TRBV19	TGTGCCAGTAGCAAGGTGGACAGGGAGAGAGGTGAGCAGTTCTTC	CASSKVDRERGEQFF
TRBJ2-1	TRBD1	-	TRBV7-9	TGTGCCAGCAGCTCTAGACAGGGGGCTAGCAATGAGCAGTTCTTC	CASSSRQGASNEQFF
TRBJ1-5	-	-	TRBV6-1	TGTGCCAGCAGTGAAGACGGTCGAGGTAGCAATCAGCCCCAGCATTTT	CASSEDGRGSNQPQHF
TRBJ2-3	-	-	TRBV5-6	TGTGCCAGCAGCTGGGCGCCACAGGGGACTCGGGATACGCAGTATTTT	CASSWAPQGTRDTQYF
TRBJ1-1	-	few	TRBV6-6	TGTGCCAGCAGTTACCCACTGGAGCGGAACACTGAAGCTTTCTTT	CASSYPLERNTEAFF
TRBJ1-1	-	-	TRBV9	TGTGCCAGCAGCGTCAGAGGTTGGGACACTGAAGCTTTCTTT	CASSVRGWDTEAFF
TRBJ2-7	TRBD2	-	TRBV7-2	TGTGCCAGCAGCCCACGGACTAGCGGGACCTACGAGCAGTACTTC	CASSPRTSGTYEQYF
TRBJ2-7	-	-	TRBV27	TGTGCCAGCAGTCTAGGACTTTCCTACGAGCAGTACTTC	CASSLGLSYEQYF
TRBJ1-5	-	-	TRBV18	TGTGCCAGCTCACCAGAGGCGACAGGCCGGTATAGCAATCAGCCCCAGCATTTT	CASSPEATGRYSNQPQHF
TRBJ1-2	TRBD1	-	TRBV4-3	TGCGCCAGCAGCCAAGATCTTCCGGACAGGGGGTTCTATGGCTACACCTTC	CASSQDLPDRGFYGYTF
TRBJ1-5	TRBD1	few	TRBV19	TGTGCCAGTAGAGCTCAGGGGGCGTCGTATCAGCCCCAGCATTTT	CASRAQGASYQPQHF
TRBJ1-4	-	-	TRBV6-1	TGTGCCAGCACCGAACGGGGGGGACTATTCGAAAAACTGTTTTTT	CASTERGGLFEKLFF
TRBJ2-6	-	-	TRBV9	TGTGCCAGCAGCGTACGAAGGGGGTCTACAGGCCGTGATCTCTCTGGGGCCAACGTCCTGACTTTC	CASSVRRGSTGRDLSGANVLTF
TRBJ2-7	TRBD1	once	TRBV5-1	TGCGCCAGCAGCCCACCGGGACAGGGGGGCTACGAGCAGTACTTC	CASSPPGQGGYEQYF
TRBJ1-5	TRBD1	-	TRBV19	TGTGCCAGTAGGACACCGGGACAGTGGAATCAGCCCCAGCATTTT	CASRTPGQWNQPQHF
TRBJ1-2	TRBD1	-	TRBV28	TGTGCCAGCAGCCCCGGGACAGGCTATGGCTACACCTTC	CASSPGTGYGYTF
TRBJ2-1	TRBD2	once	TRBV19	TGTGCCAGTCGAGGACTAGCGGGAGGTAGGAATGAGCAGTTCTTC	CASRGLAGGRNEQFF
TRBJ1-2	TRBD1	-	TRBV5-4	TGTGCCAGCAGCTGGGGACAGGACTTCTATGGCTACACCTTC	CASSWGQDFYGYTF
TRBJ2-1	-	-	TRBV4-2	TGTGCCAGCAGCCAAGATCAGGTCCCGCAGTTCTTC	CASSQDQVPQFF
TRBJ2-7	-	once	TRBV7-9	TGTGCCAGCGGTCCCGGGACAATCTACTACGAGCAGTACTTC	CASGPGTIYYEQYF
TRBJ2-7	-	-	TRBV29-1	TGCAGCGTTGGCGGGTACGACTCCTACGAGCAGTACTTC	CSVGGYDSYEQYF
TRBJ2-1	TRBD2	-	TRBV18	TGTGCCAGCTCGCCTAGCGGTTTCCTCAATGAGCAGTTCTTC	CASSPSGFLNEQFF
TRBJ2-7	TRBD2	once	TRBV9	TGTGCCAGCAGCGTAGGAGCGGGGGACGCCTACGAGCAGTACTTC	CASSVGAGDAYEQYF
TRBJ2-7	TRBD1	-	TRBV18	TGTGCCAGCTCACCACTAGCCGGGACAGGGTCGTATTTCTTCTACGAGCAGTACTTC	CASSPLAGTGSYFFYEQYF
TRBJ2-3	TRBD1	-	TRBV7-2	TGTGCCAGCAGCACTGACCGGGACAGGGTAGATACGCAGTATTTT	CASSTDRDRVDTQYF
TRBJ1-2	-	once	TRBV6-6	TGTGCCAGCAGTCGGACGACAGCTCAAGGCTACACCTTC	CASSRTTAQGYTF